This T cell receptor beta chain was captured by sequencing in a study of blood T cell repertoires in COVID-19. Overall study: COVID-19 samples from acute and convalescent phases originated in the United States, Italy and Spain. PBMCs, B-cell-depleted T cells, or T cells were the source of the cDNA or gDNA that made up the material.

In the authors' methods: Amplification from reference gene primers served as the basis for estimated nucleated cell counts. Libraries were prepared by immunoSEQ multiplex PCR; TCRdb keeps only in-frame clonotypes and omits some of them. V and J calls plus clone size are reproduced from that table; the DNA served to infer D and trimming. The sample consists of about 80,000 clones, about four fifths of them appearing once. The CDR3 spans 20 residues. Germline-derived CDR1 and CDR2 are LNHDA and SQIVND (reference sequence). V lost 3 bases, J lost 2 bases, and 15 bases stayed unmatched. The rearrangement uses TRBV19 and TRBJ2-1; 11 positions agree with TRBD2. Sequencing input: peripheral blood. This TCR was sampled from a woman in her 70s with acute or convalescent COVID-19. The CDR3 nucleotides read TGTGCCAGTAGTATTCCCGGGCTAGCGGGAGGAGGTGGGCCCTACAATGAGCAGTTCTTC. Protein sequence: CASSIPGLAGGGGPYNEQFF.